The T cell receptor (beta chain) described here comes from a study of blood T cell repertoires in COVID-19. Overall study: Italy, Spain and the United States were the sources of the convalescent and acute COVID-19 samples.

The trim removed 7 bases at V and 0 bases at J, leaving 12 bases unmatched. The CDR3 totals 17 residues. Germline V gives CDR1 LNHDA, CDR2 SQIVND (reference sequence). Produced via immunoSEQ multiplex PCR; TCRdb's table is partial and in-frame only. The sample yields some 200,000 clones, around 89% seen once. Those who participated ranged in age from roughly 18 to 89 years and resided in 20 to 30 US areas. Cohort 3 recovery required two negative PCRs, clearance, or symptom resolution. In its sample, this clone was seen once. The sample comprised PBMCs or T cells enriched from blood (not recorded which). The J gene is TRBJ1-5, the V gene TRBV19, with 7 bases aligning to TRBD1. The sequence derives from a woman in her 30s who had recovered from COVID-19. Written as DNA, the CDR3 is TGTGCCAGTACCCCGGGGACAGTTTCCCTTAGCAATCAGCCCCAGCATTTT. It is translated as CASTPGTVSLSNQPQHF.